One and the same sample provided the 9 T cell receptor beta chains below, sequenced in a study of cytomegalovirus exposure and HLA in healthy donors. The PCR employed 60 Vbeta primers together with 13 Jbeta primers. Data came from immunoSEQ multiplex PCR; TCRdb stores just in-frame clones and leaves some out. The sample shows more than 95,000 clones, about 10% of them seen only once. Sequencing input: PBMCs. The receptors originated from a woman younger than 30 in good health and CMV-seropositive.

This clone was seen more than once but under ten times. This chain joins TRBV7-6 and TRBJ2-1; 9 nucleotides match TRBD2. The germline V gene has CDR1 SGHVS and CDR2 FNYEAQ. The CDR3 extends over 13 amino acids. V shed 5 bases, J shed 15 bases, and the junction held 11 bases outside the gene matches. Here the CDR3 reads CASSQSSGNKVFF. The CDR3 coding sequence is TGTGCCAGCAGCCAATCTAGCGGGAATAAAGTGTTCTTC.

This chain links TRBV7-9 with TRBJ2-1, with 9 nucleotides matching TRBD2. The germline V gene encodes CDR1 SEHNR and CDR2 FQNEAQ (reference sequence). J lost 2 bases, V lost 3 bases, and 2 bases had no gene match. The CDR3 consists of 15 residues. For the CDR3, the DNA is TGTGCCAGCAGCTTTGCGGGAGGGCCCTACAATGAGCAGTTCTTC. This encodes CASSFAGGPYNEQFF. Full variable domain (missing parts from reference TRBV7-9 and TRBJ2-1): DTGVSQNPRHKITKRGQNVTFRCDPISEHNRLYWYRQTLGQGPEFLTYFQNEAQLEKSRLLSDRFSAERPKGSFSTLEIQRTEQGDSAMYLCASSFAGGPYNEQFFGPGTRLTVL.

This clone was seen a handful of times. CDR3 bases: TGTGCCTGGACAAGAGGGTCCCTGAGGACCGGGGAGCTGTTTTTT. It codes for CAWTRGSLRTGELFF. The chain recombines TRBV30 with TRBJ2-2, with D maybe TRBD2 (5 bases). The CDR3 length is 15 residues. Germline V gene data show CDR1 as GTSNPN and CDR2 as SVGIG (reference sequence). V lost 4 bases, J lost 5 bases, and 17 bases lay in between.

CDR3: CASSIRGYPSDQPQHF. The CDR3 DNA reads as TGTGCCAGTAGTATAAGGGGGTACCCTTCGGATCAGCCCCAGCATTTT. The gene calls are TRBV19 and TRBJ1-5; tentative D call: TRBD1 (6 bases). In germline, CDR1 is LNHDA, CDR2 SQIVND (reference sequence). The germline V and J ends were trimmed by 2 bases and 5 bases, with 16 bases remaining between them. The CDR3 spans 16 residues.

The chain carries TRBV7-2 and TRBJ2-3; 10 bases are shared with TRBD2. V dropped 0 bases and J dropped 1; count of bases not matched to a gene: 4. Germline V gene lookup returns CDR1 SGHTA and CDR2 FQGNSA. The CDR3 extends over 17 amino acids. The CDR3 DNA sequence: TGTGCCAGCAGCTTAGCGCGGACTAGCGGAGGCACAGATACGCAGTATTTT. It is translated as CASSLARTSGGTDTQYF.

J is TRBJ2-7 and V is TRBV5-4, with 7 bases matching TRBD2. The CDR3 has 15 amino acids. The germline V gene encodes CDR1 SGHNT and CDR2 YYREEE (reference sequence). J lost 2 bases, V lost 4 bases, and 9 bases had no gene match. CDR3 DNA: TGTGCCAGCAGCCGTCCCGGGGGGTCTCCCTACGAGCAGTACTTC. Translating it yields CASSRPGGSPYEQYF.

The chain is built from TRBV19 and TRBJ2-3; TRBD2 matches 8 bases. Germline CDR1 and CDR2: LNHDA and SQIVND (reference sequence). Trimming removed 8 bases from V and 2 bases from J; junction bases left unmatched: 12. This CDR3 has 16 residues. The CDR3 loop reads CASALLEAGVTDTQYF. The CDR3 bases are TGTGCCAGTGCCCTACTGGAAGCGGGAGTCACAGATACGCAGTATTTT.

The chain joins TRBV12-5 to TRBJ2-7; no clear D gene. The CDR3 is 12 amino acids. Germline V lookup: CDR1 LGHNT, CDR2 FRNRAP. V was clipped by 1 base and J by 6 bases, with 7 bases between them. The CDR3 DNA reads TGTGCTAGTGGTTTGGGTTACAGCGAGCAGTACTTC. This gives the protein CASGLGYSEQYF.

A few counts support this clone. In DNA form, the CDR3 reads TGTGCCATCAATCCAGCACTGGAACTAGGCTATGGCTACACCTTC. As protein: CAINPALELGYGYTF. V gene TRBV10-3 combines with J gene TRBJ1-2; D unresolved. V was clipped by 7 bases and J by 4 bases, with 19 bases between them. Germline assignment: CDR1 ENHRY and CDR2 SYGVKD. The CDR3 length is 15 residues.